Below are 21 T cell receptor beta chains sequenced from a single sample in a study of immune cell composition in non-small cell lung cancer. Generated by immunoSEQ multiplex PCR, the TCRdb table keeps only in-frame clones and is missing some. The sample yields roughly 3,000 clones, around 88% seen once. Sequenced sample: lung tumor tissue. These receptors all stem from a human donor with non-small cell lung cancer.

This chain uses TRBV27 with TRBJ1-5; D possibly corresponds to TRBD1 (5 bases). Trimming took 2 bases from V and 5 from J, leaving 10 bases between them. Germline assignment: CDR1 MNHEY and CDR2 SMNVEV (reference sequence). This CDR3 spans 14 amino acids. CDR3 DNA sequence: TGTGCCAGCAGTTTACATCCAGGGTATCAGCCCCAGCATTTT. It translates to CASSLHPGYQPQHF.

The V gene is TRBV27, the J gene TRBJ2-1; 8 nucleotides agree with TRBD2. The V gene's germline CDR1 is MNHEY and CDR2 SMNVEV (reference sequence). This CDR3 is built from 16 residues. V lost 6 bases and J lost 3; bases outside the gene matches: 10. For the CDR3, the DNA is TGTGCCAGCAGCTTAGCTCCGCGGGGGGACTACAATGAGCAGTTCTTC. It translates to CASSLAPRGDYNEQFF.

The chain links TRBV6-6 to TRBJ2-3; 11 bases fit TRBD2. V shed 8 bases, J shed 4 bases, and the junction held 11 bases outside the gene matches. This CDR3 contains 16 residues. Germline V lookup: CDR1 MNHNY, CDR2 SVGAGI (reference sequence). The CDR3 here is CASRSQLAGVADTQYF. The CDR3 coding sequence is TGTGCCAGCCGGTCCCAACTAGCGGGAGTAGCAGATACGCAGTATTTT.

The DNA for the CDR3 is TGCAGCGCCTATTCCTCCGGGACAGCAACCTATGGCTACACCTTC. Amino acids: CSAYSSGTATYGYTF. V usage is TRBV29-1 and J usage is TRBJ1-2, with 7 bases that match TRBD1. This CDR3 is built from 15 residues. The V and J ends lost 7 bases and 4 bases, in that order; junction bases with no gene match: 15. The germline V gene encodes CDR1 SQVTM and CDR2 ANQGSEA. Full variable domain (missing parts from reference TRBV29-1 and TRBJ1-2): SAVISQKPSRDICQRGTSLTIQCQVDSQVTMMFWYRQQPGQSLTLIATANQGSEATYESGFVIDKFPISRPNLTFSTLTVSNMSPEDSSIYLCSAYSSGTATYGYTFGSGTRLTVV.

This chain connects TRBV4-1 to TRBJ2-2; 11 positions agree with TRBD2. The germline gives CDR1 MGHRA, CDR2 YSYEKL. This CDR3 has 17 amino acids. V gave up 1 base and J gave up 6 bases; unmatched junction bases: 7. The CDR3 DNA reads TGCGCCAGCAGCCAAGTAGCGGGAGGGATGCGGGCCGGGGAGCTGTTTTTT. Its translation: CASSQVAGGMRAGELFF.

V usage is TRBV5-1 and J usage is TRBJ2-4, with TRBD1 matching over 8 bases. The V segment lost 0 bases and the J segment 7 bases; nucleotides outside the gene matches: 6. CDR1 is SGHRS and CDR2 is YFSETQ in the germline V gene. The length of the CDR3 is 15 residues. As DNA, the CDR3 is TGCGCCAGCAGCTTGGACAGGGGGATAGGGAACATTCAGTACTTC. It yields the protein CASSLDRGIGNIQYF.

This sequence joins TRBV11-2 and TRBJ1-1; 9 bases fit TRBD1. The CDR3 sequence is 16 residues long. The V gene end was trimmed by 4 bases and the J gene end by 5 bases; junction bases not matched to a gene: 11. In germline, CDR1 is SGHAT, CDR2 FQNNGV. CDR3 region: CASSSPGTGLRTEAFF. CDR3 nucleotides: TGTGCCAGCAGCTCCCCCGGGACAGGGTTAAGGACTGAAGCTTTCTTT. The full variable domain, in which reference TRBV11-2 and TRBJ1-1 provide the parts outside the CDR3, is EAGVAQSPRYKIIEKRQSVAFWCNPISGHATLYWYQQILGQGPKLLIQFQNNGVVDDSQLPKDRFSAERLKGVDSTLKIQPAKLEDSAVYLCASSSPGTGLRTEAFFGQGTRLTVV.

The rearrangement joins TRBV15 to TRBJ2-1; D is uncertain. CDR1 LNHNV and CDR2 YYDKDF come from the germline V gene (reference sequence). CDR3 size: 13 residues. V lost 4 bases and J lost 0, with 4 bases in between. Written as DNA, the CDR3 is TGTGCCACCAGCATCCTCTCCTACAATGAGCAGTTCTTC. Translated: CATSILSYNEQFF.

This chain joins TRBV7-9 and TRBJ2-5; 7 nucleotides align to TRBD2. Losses at the gene ends were 5 bases for V and 2 bases for J; bases not matched to a gene: 8. Germline CDR1 is SEHNR and CDR2 is FQNEAQ (reference sequence). This CDR3 has 15 residues. The DNA of the CDR3 is TGTGCCAGCAGCCTCTCTTCGGGGGGACAAGAGACCCAGTACTTC. Translating it yields CASSLSSGGQETQYF.

This rearrangement joins TRBV19 to TRBJ2-2; 7 bases align to TRBD1. The CDR3 is made up of 17 amino acids. With 1 base clipped from V and 6 bases from J, the junction kept 11 bases outside the gene matches. CDR1 is LNHDA and CDR2 is SQIVND in the germline V gene (reference sequence). In DNA form, the CDR3 reads TGTGCCAGTAGTATAGGGAGGAGACAGGGTCGTTCCGGGGAGCTGTTTTTT. Residues: CASSIGRRQGRSGELFF.

The CDR3 here is CASSEDSMNTEAFF. DNA of the CDR3: TGTGCCAGCAGTGAAGACAGTATGAACACTGAAGCTTTCTTT. This chain joins TRBV2 and TRBJ1-1; D remains unclear. This CDR3 has 14 amino acids. Germline values: CDR1 SNHLY, CDR2 FYNNEI. The V end lost 1 base, the J end lost 0 bases, and 6 bases lay between the germline ends.

This clone was seen only once. The chain combines TRBV19 with TRBJ2-1; 10 nucleotides match TRBD2. Germline CDR1 reads LNHDA; CDR2 reads SQIVND (reference sequence). This CDR3 has 16 amino acids. V lost 6 bases to trimming and J lost 9 bases; unmatched junction nucleotides: 14. DNA of the CDR3: TGTGCCAGTAGCCTCCGGTCCCAAAGACTAGCGGGTGAGCAGTTCTTC. Its translation is CASSLRSQRLAGEQFF.

This rearrangement joins TRBV5-1 to TRBJ1-4, with D possibly matching TRBD1 (5 bases). The germline V gene has CDR1 SGHRS and CDR2 YFSETQ. V lost 0 bases, J lost 3 bases, and 12 bases lay in between. The CDR3 loop spans 16 amino acids. The chain's CDR3 is CASSLVGGAANEKLFF. The CDR3 DNA reads TGCGCCAGCAGCTTGGTGGGTGGGGCTGCTAATGAAAAACTGTTTTTT.

V is TRBV4-1 and J is TRBJ2-7, with TRBD2 identical over 11 bases. The germline V gene encodes CDR1 MGHRA and CDR2 YSYEKL. The V segment lost 1 base and the J segment 4 bases; nucleotides outside the gene matches: 6. This CDR3 has 16 residues. This CDR3 reads CASSQVFSSGGYEQYF. For the CDR3, the DNA is TGCGCCAGCAGCCAAGTTTTTTCTAGCGGGGGGTACGAGCAGTACTTC.

The chain links TRBV19 to TRBJ2-3; D is possibly TRBD2 (5 bases). The length of the CDR3 is 15 residues. CDR1 is LNHDA and CDR2 is SQIVND in the germline V gene (reference sequence). Trimming removed 0 bases at V and 4 bases at J, with 11 bases between. CDR3 protein: CASSIDFTRADTQYF. Here the CDR3 DNA reads TGTGCCAGTAGTATAGATTTCACGAGGGCAGATACGCAGTATTTT.

This sequence joins TRBV28 and TRBJ2-7, with a tentative D call TRBD2 (5 bases). V lost 7 bases and J 5 bases, leaving 21 bases between the germline ends. In germline, CDR1 is MDHEN, CDR2 SYDVKM. The CDR3 runs to 15 residues. This chain's CDR3 is CASNSTGYGADEQYF. Here the CDR3 DNA reads TGTGCCAGCAACTCGACGGGGTATGGAGCTGACGAGCAGTACTTC.

A note on this clone: This CDR3 is also generated by other DNA sequences in the sample. The V call is TRBV7-9, the J call TRBJ1-1, with 11 nucleotides matching TRBD1. V dropped 5 bases and J dropped 5; count of bases not matched to a gene: 7. Germline V gene sequence: CDR1 SEHNR, CDR2 FQNEAQ (reference sequence). The CDR3 contains 15 residues. In DNA form, the CDR3 reads TGTGCCAGCAGCCTCGGGACAGGGGGGGGAACTGAAGCTTTCTTT. It yields the protein CASSLGTGGGTEAFF.

The rearrangement joins TRBV18 to TRBJ1-1; 9 nucleotides agree with TRBD1. The trim removed 3 bases at V and 4 bases at J, leaving 9 bases unmatched. The CDR3 runs to 16 residues. Germline lookup yields CDR1 KGHSH and CDR2 LQKENI. The CDR3 region has the DNA TGTGCCAGCTCACCTAGCGGACAGGGGTTAGGCACTGAAGCTTTCTTT. Translating it yields CASSPSGQGLGTEAFF.

This sequence joins TRBV5-6 and TRBJ2-1, with no clear D. V lost 0 bases and J lost 3, with 13 bases in between. Germline CDR1 SGHDT, CDR2 YYEEEE. The CDR3 is 16 residues long. In nucleotides, the CDR3 is TGTGCCAGCAGCTTGGCCTTAGGTACTATCTACAATGAGCAGTTCTTC. It specifies CASSLALGTIYNEQFF. The full variable domain, with the rest looked up from reference TRBV5-6 and TRBJ2-1, is DAGVTQSPTHLIKTRGQQVTLRCSPKSGHDTVSWYQQALGQGPQFIFQYYEEEERQRGNFPDRFSGHQFPNYSSELNVNALLLGDSALYLCASSLALGTIYNEQFFGPGTRLTVL.

This clone occurred a few times. The chain has TRBV27 and TRBJ2-2; 10 bases are a match to TRBD2. Germline values: CDR1 MNHEY, CDR2 SMNVEV (reference sequence). Losses at the gene ends were 2 bases for V and 2 bases for J; bases not matched to a gene: 8. The CDR3 is made up of 18 amino acids. The CDR3 DNA is TGTGCCAGCAGTTTACGGAGCGGGAGGGCAACAAACACCGGGGAGCTGTTTTTT. Translating gives CASSLRSGRATNTGELFF.

The gene calls are TRBV7-9 and TRBJ2-1, with 8 bases lining up with TRBD1. From germline, CDR1 is SEHNR and CDR2 FQNEAQ (reference sequence). The CDR3 runs 13 residues. The J segment lost 5 bases and the V segment lost 5 bases, leaving 2 bases of the junction unmatched. The CDR3 loop is CASSIRGHNEQFF. The CDR3 DNA sequence: TGTGCCAGCAGCATCAGGGGGCACAATGAGCAGTTCTTC.